This paragraph reports one TCR beta chain. Its antigen is undetermined. CDR3 size: 14 residues. V gave up 7 bases and J gave up 4 bases, with 16 bases separating them. Germline V CDR1 and CDR2: MNHEY, SMNVEV (reference sequence). Peripheral blood, about 10 milliliters per donor, was collected. Combining a sample-barcoded 5' primer with a J-beta primer mix, a second PCR ran for about 7 to 12 cycles. TCRdb fed the 5' RACE reads into MiXCR, producing one record per CDR3 protein. The data hold 750,000 to 950,000 distinct CDR3 sequences, with approximately 53% observed a single time. The data are from a study of blood T cells in healthy people across ages. Study-wide background: Researchers report that template switching captured about one barcoded beta molecule per two T cells. General observations from the study: Strong correlation was found linking TCR beta diversity to naive T cell percentage. Across the age range, TCR beta diversity per million T cells fell in a roughly linear way.

The sequence came from an elderly man in good health. The sequencing input was blood. This chain uses TRBV27 with TRBJ2-5; tentatively, D is TRBD1 or TRBD2 (5 bases each). The chain's CDR3 is CASNFGARGETQYF. The CDR3 nucleotides read TGTGCCAGCAATTTTGGGGCCCGGGGAGAGACCCAGTACTTC.